The T cell receptor beta chain under discussion was sequenced for a study of T cell clonality in common variable immunodeficiency. The study, taken as a whole, reports: Fewer deletions and N-nucleotide insertions were reportedly seen in common variable immunodeficiency TCR beta sequences. The cause of increased CVID clonality remains unclear without subpopulation sequencing. Compared with healthy controls, CVID subjects showed increased TCRbeta clonality, mostly in about a third.

There are a few counts of this clone. The antigen is undetermined. The junction departs from germline at one end; a sequencing error may be responsible. The CDR3 is cut off 3 residues early in the read; its end comes from the germline J gene. Control and CVID samples contributed equal amounts of genomic DNA. TCRdb's table, derived via immunoSEQ multiplex PCR, lists solely in-frame clones and lacks some. The sample yields roughly 33,000 clones, without any singletons. Patients and controls were mostly of Caucasian heritage. The germline V gene has CDR1 SSHAT and CDR2 FNYEAQ (reference sequence). CDR3 length: 16 amino acids.

The chain recombines TRBV7-7 with TRBJ2-7, with 8 bases identical to TRBD2. The sequence was collected from a human donor with common variable immunodeficiency. The sequenced sample consisted of peripheral blood mononuclear cells. The CDR3 DNA, read in part, is TGTGCTAGCAGCCATCGTTTGCGGGGGGCCTCCTACGAG. Translation gives CASSHRLRGASYE. The entire CDR3 is CASSHRLRGASYEQYF. The whole variable domain, filled in from reference TRBV7-7 and TRBJ2-7, reads GAGVSQSPRYKVTKRGQDVTLRCDPISSHATLYWYQQALGQGPEFLTYFNYEAQPDKSGLPSDRFSAERPEGSISTLTIQRTEQRDSAMYRCASSHRLRGASYEQYFGPGTRLTVT.